This TCR beta chain was sequenced for a study of cytomegalovirus exposure and HLA in healthy donors. Findings and limits, study-wide: In vitro checks showed that a few CMV-associated chains really do target CMV antigens. Most TCR sequences were seen very rarely across donors, but some public TCRs occurred in many.

On this clone itself: Its antigen is still unknown. At one of its ends the junction is not consistent with the germline gene, which may arise from a read error.

The V gene's germline CDR1 is SEHNR and CDR2 FQNEAQ (reference sequence). The CDR3 sequence is 13 residues long. Clones were sequenced by immunoSEQ multiplex PCR, and TCRdb holds only the in-frame ones, with some missing. The table shows over 100,000 clones, with approximately 87% occurring only once. This sequence joins TRBV7-9 and TRBJ1-1; D is perhaps TRBD1 (5 bases). The receptor's source is a young woman in good health and CMV-seropositive. The sample was PBMCs. The CDR3 region is CASRLDRNTEAFF. CDR3 in DNA: TGTGCCAGCAGATTAGACAGGAACACTGAAGCTTTCTTT.